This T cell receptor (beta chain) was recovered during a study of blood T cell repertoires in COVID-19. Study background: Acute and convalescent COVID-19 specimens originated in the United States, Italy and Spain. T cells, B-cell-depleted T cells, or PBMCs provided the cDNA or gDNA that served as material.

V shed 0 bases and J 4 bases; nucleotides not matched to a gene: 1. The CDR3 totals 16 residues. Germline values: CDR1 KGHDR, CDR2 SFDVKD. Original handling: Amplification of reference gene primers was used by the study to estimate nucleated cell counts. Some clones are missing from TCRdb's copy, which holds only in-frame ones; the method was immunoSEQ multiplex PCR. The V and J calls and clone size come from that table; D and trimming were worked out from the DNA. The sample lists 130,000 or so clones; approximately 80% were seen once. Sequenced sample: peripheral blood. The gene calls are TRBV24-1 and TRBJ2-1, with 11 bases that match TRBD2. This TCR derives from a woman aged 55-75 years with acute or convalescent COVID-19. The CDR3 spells CATSDLSSGRYNEQFF. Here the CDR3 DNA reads TGTGCCACCAGTGATTTGTCTAGCGGGAGGTACAATGAGCAGTTCTTC.